This TCR beta chain came from a study of OX40 agonist ivuxolimab in advanced cancers. Study background: The dose of intravenous ivuxolimab that patients received every 2 weeks ranged from 0.01 to 10 mg/kg. Allowance was made for prior anti-PD-1, anti-PD-L1 or anti-CTLA-4 therapy, and 35% to 40% had some. Study conclusions and caveats: More expanded clones were seen, on average, in CD8+ T cells than in CD4+.

As to this clone: The antigen remains undetermined.

V was cut by 5 bases and J by 2 bases, with 10 bases left in between. This CDR3 contains 13 residues. Looked up from germline, CDR1 is LNHDA and CDR2 is SQIVND (reference sequence). Libraries were prepared by immunoSEQ multiplex PCR; TCRdb keeps only in-frame clonotypes and omits some of them. Of over 55,000 clones listed, around 94% are singletons. The TCR originated in an adult with an advanced solid tumor such as melanoma, head and neck, liver or kidney cancer. This chain connects TRBV19 to TRBJ2-7; a possible D gene is TRBD2 (5 bases). The sample was CD4+ or CD8+ T cells sorted from blood, taken in a trial of the OX40 agonist ivuxolimab. CDR3: CASSEGGTYEQYF. The DNA of the CDR3 is TGTGCCAGTAGTGAGGGCGGAACCTACGAGCAGTACTTC.